The 17 T cell receptor beta chains given below trace back to one sample, sequenced in a study of T cell responses to AZD1222 COVID-19 vaccine. This table comes from immunoSEQ multiplex PCR, and its TCRdb copy is limited to in-frame clones, with some not included. In the table there are roughly 140,000 clones, roughly 90% of which are singletons. The material was peripheral blood, obtained 28 days after the second AZD1222 dose. These receptors originate from an adult who received the AZD1222 COVID-19 vaccine.

The chain is built from TRBV19 and TRBJ2-7; TRBD1 aligns across 9 bases. Germline CDR1 and CDR2: LNHDA and SQIVND (reference sequence). The CDR3 consists of 14 residues. V was clipped by 9 bases and J by 6 bases; unmatched bases: 12. The CDR3 loop is CASEESGTGTEQYF. The DNA of the CDR3 is TGTGCCAGCGAGGAATCCGGGACAGGGACCGAGCAGTACTTC.

The chain links TRBV5-1 to TRBJ1-3, with 7 positions matching TRBD1. The trim removed 2 bases at V and 2 bases at J, leaving 1 base unmatched. Germline V CDR1 and CDR2: SGHRS, YFSETQ. The CDR3 extends over 14 amino acids. This chain's CDR3 is CASSLGTAGNTIYF. DNA of the CDR3: TGCGCCAGCAGCTTAGGGACAGCTGGAAACACCATATATTTT.

The CDR3: CASRKQGPGELFF. The CDR3 DNA reads as TGTGCCAGCAGGAAACAGGGTCCCGGGGAGCTGTTTTTT. The V call is TRBV6-6, the J call TRBJ2-2, with D perhaps matching TRBD1 (6 bases). The length of the CDR3 is 13 residues. V gave up 6 bases and J gave up 6 bases, with 11 bases separating them. Per the germline V gene, CDR1 is MNHNY and CDR2 is SVGAGI (reference sequence).

CDR3 sequence: CASSPSPGGRGEQYF. The CDR3 bases are TGTGCCAGCAGTCCCTCTCCGGGCGGGAGGGGAGAGCAGTACTTC. The rearrangement links TRBV28 to TRBJ2-7; TRBD2 aligns across 9 bases. The CDR3 contains 15 residues. J lost 7 bases, V lost 5 bases, and 12 bases had no gene match. Germline V gene lookup returns CDR1 MDHEN and CDR2 SYDVKM.

The rearrangement uses TRBV2 and TRBJ2-7, with D tentatively TRBD1 (5 bases). The germline gives CDR1 SNHLY, CDR2 FYNNEI. V lost 6 bases, J lost 0 bases, and 12 bases lay in between. CDR3 length: 14 residues. In nucleotides, the CDR3 is TGTGCCAGCAGGGCGGCGGACAACTCCTACGAGCAGTACTTC. Protein product: CASRAADNSYEQYF.

The chain uses TRBV3-1 (or the pseudogene TRBV3-2) and TRBJ2-1; 11 bases line up with TRBD2. J gave up 6 bases and V 1 base, and 5 bases lay outside the gene matches. The length of the CDR3 is 16 residues. Germline V gene lookup returns CDR1 LGHDT and CDR2 YNNKEL (reference sequence). The CDR3 loop is CASSQVTSGSSNEQFF. CDR3 DNA sequence: TGTGCCAGCAGCCAAGTTACTAGCGGGAGCAGCAATGAGCAGTTCTTC.

The chain uses TRBV25-1 and TRBJ2-3, with 9 bases aligning to TRBD2. This CDR3 has 18 residues. The V and J ends lost 1 base and 4 bases, in that order; junction bases with no gene match: 12. Germline V lookup: CDR1 MGHDK, CDR2 SYGVNS. The CDR3 sequence is CASSESPGAGGSADTQYF. CDR3 bases: TGTGCCAGCAGTGAATCCCCGGGAGCGGGAGGTTCGGCAGATACGCAGTATTTT.

The chain recombines TRBV28 with TRBJ1-4; possible D gene TRBD1, 6 bases. Germline V gene data show CDR1 as MDHEN and CDR2 as SYDVKM. V lost 6 bases, J lost 3 bases, and 11 bases lay in between. The CDR3 length is 14 residues. The CDR3 sequence: CASSLQGSNEKLFF. In DNA form, the CDR3 reads TGTGCCAGCAGCTTACAGGGATCTAATGAAAAACTGTTTTTT.

The chain combines TRBV19 with TRBJ2-3; possibly TRBD2 for D (6 bases). There are 18 residues in the CDR3. Germline-derived CDR1 and CDR2 are LNHDA and SQIVND (reference sequence). Trimming pared 1 base from V and 4 bases from J, leaving 21 bases between. The CDR3 DNA follows: TGTGCCAGTAGTATAGGTCCGACGTCGGGGGAGTTGTCAGATACGCAGTATTTT. It is translated as CASSIGPTSGELSDTQYF.

To note about this clone: A read error may account for a junction end that differs from germline. The chain has TRBV24-1 and TRBJ2-1, with TRBD2 matching over 8 bases. Per germline, CDR1 KGHDR and CDR2 SFDVKD. This CDR3 contains 14 residues. CDR3 in DNA: TGTGCCACCAGTGTTAGCGGGACCTACAGTGAGCAGTTCTTC. Protein: CATSVSGTYSEQFF.

The V and J genes are TRBV11-2 and TRBJ2-7; TRBD1 agrees at 7 bases. The CDR3 sequence is 15 residues long. V trimming: 5 bases; J trimming: 0 bases; junction bases outside the gene matches: 7. Per germline, CDR1 SGHAT and CDR2 FQNNGV. CDR3 nucleotides: TGTGCCAGCAGCGCCGCCAGGGGGAGCTCCTACGAGCAGTACTTC. Translating it yields CASSAARGSSYEQYF.

As DNA, the CDR3 is TGTGCCAGCAGTGGTGGGTGGGGCTACACCTTC. Translation gives CASSGGWGYTF. The chain combines TRBV25-1 with TRBJ1-2; D is uncertain. The germline V and J ends were trimmed by 4 bases and 8 bases, with 8 bases remaining between them. This CDR3 has 11 residues. Germline CDR1 is MGHDK and CDR2 is SYGVNS.

CDR3 DNA sequence: TGTGCCAGCAGTGCCCAAGGGGGACAGGGAAACACCATATATTTT. Amino acids: CASSAQGGQGNTIYF. The V and J genes are TRBV2 and TRBJ1-3; 7 positions match TRBD1. CDR1 and CDR2 from the germline V gene are SNHLY and FYNNEI. CDR3 length: 15 amino acids. V gave up 4 bases and J gave up 4 bases; unmatched junction bases: 7.

The chain carries TRBV28 and TRBJ2-7, with D uncertain. Deletions cut 4 bases from V and 6 bases from J, with 7 bases between. This CDR3 has 11 amino acids. CDR1 and CDR2 (germline): MDHEN, SYDVKM. CDR3: CASSWGFEQYF. The CDR3 nucleotides read TGTGCCAGCAGTTGGGGTTTCGAGCAGTACTTC.

Regarding this clone: One junction end disagrees with the germline gene, perhaps due to a read error. J is TRBJ2-5 and V is TRBV7-7; 10 nucleotides line up with TRBD2. The CDR3 is 17 residues long. In germline, CDR1 is SSHAT, CDR2 FNYEAQ (reference sequence). CDR3 bases: TGTGCTAGCAGCGTCCCGGGACTAGCGCGGTACGAAGAGACCCAGTACTTC. Translated, it gives CASSVPGLARYEETQYF.

This chain links TRBV6-4 with TRBJ2-7; TRBD1 aligns across 10 bases. This CDR3 comprises 14 residues. Germline V gene data show CDR1 as MRHNA and CDR2 as SNTAGT. V dropped 5 bases and J dropped 2; count of bases not matched to a gene: 3. The chain's CDR3 is CASSPGQGAYEQYF. CDR3 nucleotides: TGTGCCAGCAGTCCAGGACAGGGGGCCTACGAGCAGTACTTC.

The V call is TRBV6-5, the J call TRBJ2-7; D is possibly TRBD1 (5 bases). With 0 bases removed from V and 2 bases from J, the gap between germline ends came to 11 bases. In germline, CDR1 is MNHEY, CDR2 SVGAGI. The CDR3 totals 15 residues. CDR3 residues: CASSYSWQGPYEQYF. The CDR3 DNA sequence: TGTGCCAGCAGTTACTCGTGGCAGGGTCCCTACGAGCAGTACTTC.